This T cell receptor beta chain derives from a study of CD8+ T cells in alopecia areata. Stated treatment: oral pan-JAK inhibitor, 5-10 mg twice daily. In each case, RNA was isolated and then reverse transcribed into cDNA as the sequencing template. Clones were sequenced by immunoSEQ multiplex PCR, and TCRdb holds only the in-frame ones, with some missing. The table records around 200,000 clones, about 60% of them present only once. A single count supports this clone. Sequenced here: CD8+ T cells sorted from blood, sampled at week 24, from a patient treated with tofacitinib. The TCR originated in a human donor with alopecia areata.

CDR3 in amino acids: CASSTEQGGELFF. DNA of the CDR3: TGTGCCAGCAGTACGGAACAGGGAGGGGAGCTGTTTTTT. V and J are TRBV6-5 and TRBJ2-2; tentative D call: TRBD1 (6 bases). Between the trimmed V and J ends, which lost 5 bases and 8 bases, there was a span of 12 bases. The germline CDR1 and CDR2 sequences are MNHEY and SVGAGI. The CDR3 contains 13 residues.